This TCR beta chain was sequenced during a study of CDR3 diversity in severe acne. TCRdb re-called the PCR reads through MiXCR, storing one row per CDR3 protein. The table has over 90,000 distinct CDR3 sequences, roughly half seen once. V shed 6 bases and J 4 bases; nucleotides not matched to a gene: 6. This CDR3 has 12 amino acids. CDR1 and CDR2 (germline): SQVTM, ANQGSEA. This clonotype occurred a few times. The sequence was collected from a male donor with acne. The genes are TRBV29-1 and TRBJ2-7; 7 bases align to TRBD2. Input material: blood. Written as DNA, the CDR3 is TGCAGCGTCCTTAGGGGAGGGTACGAGCAGTACTTC. Its protein product is CSVLRGGYEQYF.